This TCR beta chain is from a study of cytomegalovirus exposure and HLA in healthy donors. The PCR had 60 Vbeta and 13 Jbeta primers. The assay was immunoSEQ multiplex PCR, and TCRdb's table has in-frame clones only and misses some. The sample yields around 150,000 clones, around three quarters seen once. This CDR3 has 15 amino acids. V gave up 4 bases and J gave up 1 base; unmatched junction bases: 6. CDR1 and CDR2 from the germline V gene are SGHRS and YFSETQ. This sequence was found in a man between 40 and 49 years old in good health and CMV-seropositive. The genes are TRBV5-1 and TRBJ2-7; 9 bases are shared with TRBD1. Sequenced: PBMCs. The CDR3 DNA reads as TGCGCCAGCAGCCGGGACAGGGAAGCGTCCTACGAGCAGTACTTC. Protein product: CASSRDREASYEQYF.